This TCR beta chain was profiled in a study of metastatic and nonmetastatic thyroid tumors. TCRdb reprocessed the PCR reads via MiXCR. The data contain around 44,000 clones, roughly 31% of them singletons. Thyroid surgery took place with no prior treatment in any patient. V was trimmed by 7 bases and J by 2 bases, leaving 10 bases between them. The germline V gene has CDR1 DFQATT and CDR2 SNEGSKA (reference sequence). The CDR3 is 12 amino acids. The TCR comes from a male donor with papillary thyroid cancer or a benign thyroid nodule (not recorded which). Some clones in this sample may be carry-over from other donors' samples. The chain recombines TRBV20-1 with TRBJ2-3; D possibly matches TRBD1 or TRBD2 (5 bases each). The sequenced sample was blood. For the CDR3, the DNA is TGCAGTGTGGGGGTAGACACAGATACGCAGTATTTT. Protein sequence: CSVGVDTDTQYF.